The 26 T cell receptor beta chains in this list originate from one sample, sequenced in a study of cytomegalovirus exposure and HLA in healthy donors. The PCR contained 60 Vbeta and 13 Jbeta primers. Clones were read by immunoSEQ multiplex PCR, and TCRdb kept only the in-frame ones, dropping some. Altogether roughly 180,000 clones are present, around 75% being singletons, with the ten largest covering about 3.1%. The sample comprised PBMCs. The source is a female donor in good health and CMV-seronegative.

The chain links TRBV5-1 to TRBJ1-3; 8 positions match TRBD1. J was trimmed by 0 bases and V by 0 bases; bases with no gene match: 5. This CDR3 has 17 amino acids. CDR1 is SGHRS, CDR2 YFSETQ, per germline. Here the CDR3 DNA reads TGCGCCAGCAGCTTGGGGACAGGGATCCGCTCTGGAAACACCATATATTTT. This codes for CASSLGTGIRSGNTIYF.

The chain joins TRBV29-1 to TRBJ2-1; D uncertain. Germline V gene lookup returns CDR1 SQVTM and CDR2 ANQGSEA. CDR3 length: 10 amino acids. Trimming took 4 bases from V and 9 from J, leaving 7 bases between them. DNA for the CDR3: TGCAGCGTTGGACTCCGTGAGCAGTTCTTC. This translates into CSVGLREQFF.

The chain couples TRBV5-5 to TRBJ1-2, with D possibly matching TRBD1 (6 bases). V shed 4 bases and J shed 0 bases, with 16 bases lying between them. The CDR3 extends over 16 amino acids. Germline-derived CDR1 and CDR2 are SGHKS and YYEKEE (reference sequence). As DNA, the CDR3 is TGTGCCAGCAGCCGACAAGGGGGGGGATCTAACTATGGCTACACCTTC. Its translation is CASSRQGGGSNYGYTF.

This chain connects TRBV25-1 to TRBJ2-7; D unclear. V lost 4 bases to trimming and J lost 4 bases, with 11 bases between them. Germline assignment: CDR1 MGHDK and CDR2 SYGVNS. The CDR3 has 13 amino acids. CDR3 region: CASSAVRPYEQYF. DNA of the CDR3: TGTGCCAGCAGTGCCGTCAGGCCTTACGAGCAGTACTTC.

This chain uses TRBV5-4 with TRBJ2-7; 7 bases fit TRBD2. This CDR3 has 14 amino acids. CDR1 is SGHNT, CDR2 YYREEE, per germline (reference sequence). J was trimmed by 4 bases and V by 2 bases; bases with no gene match: 6. The CDR3 bases are TGTGCCAGCAGCTTCGGGGGGAGTCAGTACGAGCAGTACTTC. Protein product: CASSFGGSQYEQYF.

This chain links TRBV11-3 with TRBJ2-3, with D possibly matching TRBD2 (6 bases). This CDR3 contains 14 residues. The ends were cut back, 4 bases at V and 5 bases at J, with 13 bases in the middle. CDR1 is SGHNT and CDR2 is YENEEA in the germline V gene. In nucleotides, the CDR3 is TGTGCCAGCAGCTCGAGCGGGTTTAGAGATACGCAGTATTTT. Encoded protein: CASSSSGFRDTQYF.

This clone was seen only a few times. The J gene is TRBJ2-7, the V gene TRBV4-1; maybe TRBD2 (6 bases). The CDR3 is 15 amino acids. V lost 1 base and J lost 7, with 17 bases in between. Germline V CDR1 and CDR2: MGHRA, YSYEKL. The CDR3: CASSQGWGETGEQYF. The CDR3 DNA sequence: TGCGCCAGCAGCCAAGGATGGGGGGAGACGGGTGAGCAGTACTTC.

The V and J genes are TRBV19 and TRBJ2-5, with TRBD2 matching 12 bases. J was trimmed by 5 bases and V by 6 bases; bases with no gene match: 7. The CDR3 runs 15 residues. Germline CDR1 is LNHDA and CDR2 is SQIVND (reference sequence). This chain's CDR3 is CASSATSGSGETQYF. The CDR3 nucleotides read TGTGCCAGTAGCGCGACTAGCGGGAGTGGCGAGACCCAGTACTTC.

The chain couples TRBV29-1 to TRBJ1-2; 7 bases line up with TRBD1. Germline assignment: CDR1 SQVTM and CDR2 ANQGSEA. V lost 5 bases to trimming and J lost 4 bases; unmatched junction nucleotides: 1. This CDR3 contains 11 residues. Here the CDR3 DNA reads TGCAGCGTTCGGGACAGCTATGGCTACACCTTC. Translated, it gives CSVRDSYGYTF. The entire variable domain, with the rest obtained from reference TRBV29-1 and TRBJ1-2, is as follows: SAVISQKPSRDICQRGTSLTIQCQVDSQVTMMFWYRQQPGQSLTLIATANQGSEATYESGFVIDKFPISRPNLTFSTLTVSNMSPEDSSIYLCSVRDSYGYTFGSGTRLTVV.

V is TRBV18 and J is TRBJ2-5, with D possibly matching TRBD1 (6 bases). Per germline, CDR1 KGHSH and CDR2 LQKENI. This CDR3 has 15 amino acids. Trimming pared 6 bases from V and 5 bases from J, leaving 19 bases between. The chain's CDR3 is CASSPLTGQGETQYF. DNA of the CDR3: TGTGCCAGCTCTCCCCTCACGGGGCAGGGGGAGACCCAGTACTTC.

The V gene is TRBV7-8, the J gene TRBJ1-2; D might be TRBD1 (5 bases). The CDR3 consists of 14 residues. Trimming took 4 bases from V and 4 from J, leaving 13 bases between them. Germline V lookup: CDR1 SGHVS, CDR2 FQNEAQ. The CDR3, as DNA: TGTGCCAGCAGCTCCTACGACAGAAGCTATGGCTACACCTTC. This translates into CASSSYDRSYGYTF.

This clone was observed a few times. This chain joins TRBV6-6 and TRBJ2-7, with a tentative D call TRBD1 (6 bases). The V gene's germline CDR1 is MNHNY and CDR2 SVGAGI (reference sequence). V lost 4 bases, J lost 2 bases, and 15 bases lay in between. The CDR3 runs 15 residues. This CDR3 reads CASSSTYREPYEQYF. CDR3 DNA sequence: TGTGCCAGCAGTTCTACGTACAGGGAGCCCTACGAGCAGTACTTC.

CDR3 nucleotide sequence: TGCGCCAGCAGCTCGGGACTAGCGGGCACAGATACGCAGTATTTT. Its protein is CASSSGLAGTDTQYF. The rearrangement uses TRBV5-1 and TRBJ2-3; 11 bases are shared with TRBD2. Trimming removed 3 bases from V and 1 base from J; junction bases left unmatched: 1. This CDR3 comprises 15 residues. CDR1 and CDR2 from the germline V gene are SGHRS and YFSETQ.

The chain joins TRBV28 to TRBJ2-2; a weak D match, TRBD2 (5 bases). The CDR3 sequence is 14 residues long. Germline CDR1 and CDR2: MDHEN and SYDVKM. Trimming left V 6 bases short and J 7 bases short, with 15 bases between. The CDR3 is CASRPLTRDGELFF. The CDR3 coding sequence is TGTGCCAGCAGACCTCTGACTCGGGACGGGGAGCTGTTTTTT.

The V call is TRBV5-1, the J call TRBJ2-7, with D perhaps TRBD1 (6 bases). The length of the CDR3 is 14 residues. V lost 3 bases, J lost 1 base, and 11 bases lay in between. CDR1 and CDR2 (germline): SGHRS, YFSETQ. CDR3 nucleotide sequence: TGCGCCAGCAGCTCGACAACAGGGTCCTACGAGCAGTACTTC. Its protein product is CASSSTTGSYEQYF.

This clone was seen a single time. V usage is TRBV19 and J usage is TRBJ2-5, with 9 bases matching TRBD1. The DNA end is a closer match to TRBJ2-7, so the J assignment may be wrong. Germline values: CDR1 LNHDA, CDR2 SQIVND (reference sequence). The CDR3 consists of 13 residues. CDR3: CASPGQGENEQYF. The DNA of the CDR3 is TGTGCCAGCCCGGGACAGGGTGAGAACGAGCAGTACTTC.

The chain couples TRBV5-8 to TRBJ1-4, with 8 bases fitting TRBD1. V shed 4 bases, J shed 7 bases, and the junction held 9 bases outside the gene matches. In germline, CDR1 is SGHTS, CDR2 YDEGEE. This CDR3 spans 15 amino acids. CDR3 region: CASSTSGGRGEKLFF. CDR3 bases: TGTGCCAGCAGCACATCAGGGGGCCGAGGTGAAAAACTGTTTTTT.

The chain employs TRBV6-4 and TRBJ2-7; 12 bases agree with TRBD2. The CDR3 consists of 19 residues. Germline CDR1 reads MRHNA; CDR2 reads SNTAGT. V shed 2 bases, J shed 1 base, and the junction held 12 bases outside the gene matches. CDR3 region: CASSDPGLAGFSRSYEQYF. The CDR3 region has the DNA TGTGCCAGCAGTGACCCCGGACTAGCGGGATTTTCTCGATCCTACGAGCAGTACTTC.

J is TRBJ2-7 and V is TRBV15; 10 nucleotides match TRBD2. V was clipped by 0 bases and J by 3 bases; unmatched bases: 2. The CDR3 runs 15 residues. Germline loops: CDR1 LNHNV, CDR2 YYDKDF (reference sequence). Here the CDR3 reads CATSREWTSGYEQYF. CDR3 nucleotide sequence: TGTGCCACCAGCAGAGAGTGGACTAGCGGCTACGAGCAGTACTTC.

This chain uses TRBV5-5 with TRBJ2-7, with D possibly TRBD2 on 6 matching bases. CDR1 is SGHKS, CDR2 YYEKEE, per germline (reference sequence). This CDR3 has 16 residues. V lost 0 bases and J 2 bases, leaving 15 bases between the germline ends. This CDR3 reads CASSLVSGLPPYEQYF. CDR3 sequence (DNA): TGTGCCAGCAGCTTGGTGTCAGGACTACCGCCCTACGAGCAGTACTTC. Looking up the rest from reference TRBV5-5 and TRBJ2-7 gives the full variable domain: DAGVTQSPTHLIKTRGQQVTLRCSPISGHKSVSWYQQVLGQGPQFIFQYYEKEERGRGNFPDRFSARQFPNYSSELNVNALLLGDSALYLCASSLVSGLPPYEQYFGPGTRLTVT.

The chain couples TRBV7-3 to TRBJ2-2, with D possibly being TRBD2 (6 bases). Germline values: CDR1 SGHTA, CDR2 FQGTGA. The germline V and J ends were trimmed by 0 bases and 7 bases, with 12 bases remaining between them. The length of the CDR3 is 15 residues. The CDR3 protein is CASSLTGGFSGELFF. The DNA for the CDR3 is TGTGCCAGCAGCTTAACGGGGGGATTCAGCGGGGAGCTGTTTTTT.

The chain carries TRBV28 and TRBJ2-5; 8 nucleotides line up with TRBD1. Germline CDR1 and CDR2: MDHEN and SYDVKM. The CDR3 is 15 amino acids. V dropped 1 base and J dropped 3; count of bases not matched to a gene: 4. The CDR3 here is CASSLSAGGEETQYF. The CDR3, as DNA: TGTGCCAGCAGTTTATCGGCAGGGGGCGAAGAGACCCAGTACTTC.

The V gene is TRBV10-3, the J gene TRBJ2-3, with 7 nucleotides matching TRBD2. The CDR3 runs to 17 residues. Germline V gene sequence: CDR1 ENHRY, CDR2 SYGVKD. V gave up 2 bases and J gave up 2 bases; unmatched junction bases: 10. CDR3 nucleotides: TGTGCCATCAGTGAGGTCTCTCTAGCGGAACCCACAGATACGCAGTATTTT. Translation gives CAISEVSLAEPTDTQYF.

The rearrangement joins TRBV7-7 to TRBJ2-7, with D maybe TRBD2 (7 bases). This CDR3 is built from 15 residues. Per the germline V gene, CDR1 is SSHAT and CDR2 is FNYEAQ (reference sequence). The V gene lost 3 bases and the J gene lost 4 bases, with 16 bases spanning the gap. The CDR3 region is CASSLRPGGFYEQYF. In DNA form, the CDR3 reads TGTGCCAGCAGCTTGAGACCGGGGGGCTTTTACGAGCAGTACTTC.

The chain has TRBV19 and TRBJ1-2; 8 nucleotides line up with TRBD1. The V gene's germline CDR1 is LNHDA and CDR2 SQIVND (reference sequence). The CDR3 is 16 amino acids. The ends lost 9 bases at V and 9 bases at J; junction bases unmatched: 21. The CDR3 DNA reads as TGTGCCAGCCGGCATTCCTATGGACAGGGTCTAAGAAGCTACACCTTC. Protein product: CASRHSYGQGLRSYTF. Filled out from reference TRBV19 and TRBJ1-2, the complete variable domain reads DGGITQSPKYLFRKEGQNVTLSCEQNLNHDAMYWYRQDPGQGLRLIYYSQIVNDFQKGDIAEGYSVSREKKESFPLTVTSAQKNPTAFYLCASRHSYGQGLRSYTFGSGTRLTVV.

This chain's CDR3 is CASSDLDHTDTQYF. The CDR3 bases are TGTGCCAGCAGTGATCTAGACCACACAGATACGCAGTATTTT. The rearrangement uses TRBV2 and TRBJ2-3; D gene unclear. The CDR3 sequence is 14 residues long. Trimming left V 3 bases short and J 2 bases short, with 9 bases between. Germline CDR1 reads SNHLY; CDR2 reads FYNNEI.